In this sample, the clone carrying this TCR beta chain turned up many times. Its antigen remains unknown. This entry comes from a study of T-cell reconstitution after alpha-beta-depleted transplantation in children. Study-level points and caveats: After one year, T-cell counts and TCRbeta diversity mostly came from new T cells. Roughly two months post-transplant, alpha-beta T cells reportedly originated from several hundred graft clones that had expanded.

The TCRbeta library incorporated unique molecular identifiers. MiXCR was run by TCRdb on the PCR reads, yielding one entry per CDR3 protein. The sample includes some 120,000 distinct CDR3 sequences, about a tenth of them seen just once. This CDR3 spans 15 amino acids. Germline assignment: CDR1 DFQATT and CDR2 SNEGSKA (reference sequence). The V gene lost 0 bases and the J gene lost 4 bases, with 13 bases spanning the gap. The TCR sequence derives from a boy between 2 and 10 years old with acute lymphoblastic leukemia, due to receive a stem cell transplant. The chain uses TRBV20-1 and TRBJ2-1, with D possibly TRBD2 on 6 matching bases. Here the sequenced sample was PBMCs, taken before TCRalphabeta/CD19-depleted stem cell transplant. Here the CDR3 DNA reads TGCAGTGCTAGAGATCGGTTAGCGGTGTACAATGAGCAGTTCTTC. Encoded protein: CSARDRLAVYNEQFF.